The 23 T cell receptor beta chains below all came from one sample that was sequenced in a study of cytomegalovirus exposure and HLA in healthy donors. In the PCR, 60 Vbeta and 13 Jbeta primers were used. Assay: immunoSEQ multiplex PCR; the TCRdb copy retains only in-frame clones and omits some. The sample lists about 50,000 clones; more than 60% were seen once. Sequencing input: PBMCs. The receptors shown here come from a woman in her thirties or forties in good health and CMV-seropositive.

The chain couples TRBV7-2 to TRBJ1-5, with D uncertain. The germline V and J ends were trimmed by 5 bases and 7 bases, with 12 bases remaining between them. Germline assignment: CDR1 SGHTA and CDR2 FQGNSA. The CDR3 totals 13 residues. CDR3 in amino acids: CASSDINGQPQHF. Here the CDR3 DNA reads TGTGCCAGCAGCGACATCAACGGCCAGCCCCAGCATTTT.

V gene TRBV7-3 combines with J gene TRBJ1-1; TRBD1 aligns across 8 bases. Germline V gene data show CDR1 as SGHTA and CDR2 as FQGTGA. With 6 bases clipped from V and 1 base from J, the junction kept 4 bases outside the gene matches. The CDR3 runs 14 residues. The CDR3 is CASRTDRANTEAFF. DNA of the CDR3: TGTGCCAGCAGGACGGACAGGGCGAACACTGAAGCTTTCTTT.

The chain links TRBV6-4 to TRBJ2-2; the match to TRBD2 covers 14 bases. Germline V CDR1 and CDR2: MRHNA, SNTAGT. The CDR3 contains 17 residues. J gave up 0 bases and V 11 bases, and 8 bases lay outside the gene matches. The CDR3 here is CAGWGLAGVSNTGELFF. As DNA, the CDR3 is TGTGCCGGTTGGGGACTAGCGGGGGTGTCGAACACCGGGGAGCTGTTTTTT.

This rearrangement joins TRBV5-1 to TRBJ1-1; 7 nucleotides align to TRBD1. Looked up from germline, CDR1 is SGHRS and CDR2 is YFSETQ. The CDR3 runs to 15 residues. After removal of 4 bases from V and 3 bases from J, the junction contained 9 bases not matched to a gene. Here the CDR3 reads CASSGYRGGDTEAFF. The CDR3 DNA sequence: TGCGCCAGCAGCGGATACAGGGGAGGTGACACTGAAGCTTTCTTT.

The J gene is TRBJ2-2, the V gene TRBV19; D uncertain. Germline CDR1 reads LNHDA; CDR2 reads SQIVND (reference sequence). This CDR3 has 14 amino acids. V was clipped by 3 bases and J by 4 bases, with 9 bases between them. CDR3 sequence: CASSIVQPTGELFF. CDR3 bases: TGTGCCAGTAGTATCGTACAGCCCACCGGGGAGCTGTTTTTT.

V gene TRBV9 combines with J gene TRBJ2-7; the match to TRBD1 covers 7 bases. This CDR3 region has 14 residues. After removal of 3 bases from V and 5 bases from J, the junction contained 8 bases not matched to a gene. CDR1 and CDR2 (germline): SGDLS, YYNGEE. CDR3 protein: CASSDGTVTDEQYF. The CDR3 coding sequence is TGTGCCAGCAGCGACGGGACAGTGACGGACGAGCAGTACTTC. Full variable domain (rest looked up from reference TRBV9 and TRBJ2-7): DSGVTQTPKHLITATGQRVTLRCSPRSGDLSVYWYQQSLDQGLQFLIQYYNGEERAKGNILERFSAQQFPDLHSELNLSSLELGDSALYFCASSDGTVTDEQYFGPGTRLTVT.

The gene calls are TRBV7-6 and TRBJ2-3, with 7 bases matching TRBD2. The junction had 8 bases not matched to a gene; V was cut back by 4 bases and J by 1 base. The CDR3 spans 16 residues. The germline V gene encodes CDR1 SGHVS and CDR2 FNYEAQ. The CDR3 region has the DNA TGTGCCAGCAGCTCCAACGCGGGGAGGGGCACAGATACGCAGTATTTT. It yields the protein CASSSNAGRGTDTQYF.

The chain carries TRBV28 and TRBJ2-3, with D possibly being TRBD2 (6 bases). CDR1 MDHEN and CDR2 SYDVKM come from the germline V gene. This CDR3 has 14 residues. The V gene lost 6 bases and the J gene lost 2 bases, with 12 bases spanning the gap. In DNA, the CDR3 is TGTGCCAGCAGCGCGGGGATCAACACAGATACGCAGTATTTT. Translated, it gives CASSAGINTDTQYF.

The rearrangement joins TRBV19 to TRBJ1-5, with no clear D. CDR3 size: 13 residues. Trimming took off 3 bases at V and 7 bases at J, with 10 bases between the two ends. Germline values: CDR1 LNHDA, CDR2 SQIVND (reference sequence). CDR3 sequence reads: CASSIGSAQPQHF. CDR3 nucleotides: TGTGCCAGTAGTATCGGTAGTGCGCAGCCCCAGCATTTT.

This clone was detected only a few times. This chain joins TRBV9 and TRBJ1-2; no clear D. The V end lost 3 bases, the J end lost 4 bases, and 10 bases lay between the germline ends. CDR1 is SGDLS, CDR2 YYNGEE, per germline. CDR3 length: 13 amino acids. The CDR3 sequence is CASSAGFSYGYTF. CDR3 in DNA: TGTGCCAGCAGCGCCGGGTTTTCCTATGGCTACACCTTC.

The J gene is TRBJ1-2, the V gene TRBV9; TRBD1 agrees at 11 bases. The CDR3 consists of 15 residues. Germline trimming cut 6 bases from V and 4 bases from J; bases unmatched to any gene: 8. Germline-derived CDR1 and CDR2 are SGDLS and YYNGEE. The CDR3 DNA reads as TGTGCCAGCACCGGGACAGGGGGAGCTCTCTATGGCTACACCTTC. It encodes CASTGTGGALYGYTF.

This clone was observed a few times. V is TRBV14 and J is TRBJ2-1; 8 bases are shared with TRBD2. The CDR3 is 15 amino acids. In germline, CDR1 is SGHDN, CDR2 FVKESK. After removal of 4 bases from V and 6 bases from J, the junction contained 8 bases not matched to a gene. The CDR3 here is CASSRPGLVVNEQFF. The CDR3, as DNA: TGTGCCAGCAGCCGGCCGGGACTAGTTGTCAATGAGCAGTTCTTC. Together with reference TRBV14 and TRBJ2-1, the CDR3 gives the full variable domain: EAGVTQFPSHSVIEKGQTVTLRCDPISGHDNLYWYRRVMGKEIKFLLHFVKESKQDESGMPNNRFLAERTGGTYSTLKVQPAELEDSGVYFCASSRPGLVVNEQFFGPGTRLTVL.

The CDR3 coding sequence is TGTGCCAGCACCTTGGGGACAAAGCAGTATGGCTACACCTTC. Its protein product is CASTLGTKQYGYTF. The rearrangement uses TRBV28 and TRBJ1-2; D may be TRBD1 (6 bases). The CDR3 runs 14 residues. Trimming left V 7 bases short and J 5 bases short, with 17 bases between. Per the germline V gene, CDR1 is MDHEN and CDR2 is SYDVKM.

The rearrangement joins TRBV6-5 to TRBJ1-4; 9 bases are a match to TRBD1. Looked up from germline, CDR1 is MNHEY and CDR2 is SVGAGI. Trimming cost V 5 bases and J 7 bases; bases outside gene matches: 5. The CDR3 totals 14 residues. CDR3 nucleotides: TGTGCCAGCAGTACAGGGGGCAAGGGTGAAAAACTGTTTTTT. It translates to CASSTGGKGEKLFF.

The V and J genes are TRBV7-2 and TRBJ2-7, with TRBD1 matching 7 bases. In germline, CDR1 is SGHTA, CDR2 FQGNSA. CDR3 size: 11 residues. With V trimmed by 5 bases and J by 9 bases, 4 bases remained unmatched. The DNA of the CDR3 is TGTGCCAGCAGCACACGACAGGGGCAGTACTTC. This codes for CASSTRQGQYF.

This chain links TRBV2 with TRBJ1-2, with 7 bases aligning to TRBD1. With 8 bases clipped from V and 4 bases from J, the junction kept 7 bases outside the gene matches. Germline CDR1 reads SNHLY; CDR2 reads FYNNEI. The CDR3 is 13 amino acids. The DNA for the CDR3 is TGTGCCAGCGCCTCCGGGACAGCCTATGGCTACACCTTC. Protein product: CASASGTAYGYTF.

The gene calls are TRBV7-2 and TRBJ2-5; TRBD1 matches at 7 bases. The germline V gene encodes CDR1 SGHTA and CDR2 FQGNSA. With 5 bases clipped from V and 5 bases from J, the junction kept 8 bases outside the gene matches. The CDR3 contains 14 residues. DNA of the CDR3: TGTGCCAGCAGCAAGACAGGGAGAGGCGAGACCCAGTACTTC. Residues: CASSKTGRGETQYF.

Concerning this clone: Other DNA sequences from this sample encode an identical CDR3 as well. The V gene is TRBV6-4, the J gene TRBJ2-1; the match to TRBD2 covers 10 bases. The CDR3 is made up of 15 amino acids. V shed 0 bases and J 6 bases; nucleotides not matched to a gene: 2. Per the germline V gene, CDR1 is MRHNA and CDR2 is SNTAGT. The CDR3 DNA follows: TGTGCCAGCAGTGACTCGAGCGGGGGGGCCAATGAGCAGTTCTTC. Its translation: CASSDSSGGANEQFF.

The chain is built from TRBV5-1 and TRBJ2-5; 12 bases align to TRBD2. The germline V gene has CDR1 SGHRS and CDR2 YFSETQ. The ends lost 4 bases at V and 5 bases at J; junction bases unmatched: 6. The CDR3 spans 15 residues. The CDR3 loop is CASSLTSGGMETQYF. The CDR3 coding sequence is TGCGCCAGCAGCCTAACTAGCGGGGGGATGGAGACCCAGTACTTC.

The J gene is TRBJ2-2, the V gene TRBV7-2; TRBD2 agrees at 14 bases. Germline CDR1 reads SGHTA; CDR2 reads FQGNSA. The CDR3 runs 19 residues. J was trimmed by 1 base and V by 4 bases; bases with no gene match: 8. CDR3 region: CASSSYGLAGGLNTGELFF. CDR3 nucleotide sequence: TGTGCCAGCAGCTCCTATGGACTAGCGGGGGGTCTGAACACCGGGGAGCTGTTTTTT.

This rearrangement joins TRBV4-2 to TRBJ1-1, with a possible D match to TRBD1 (6 bases). The CDR3 is 15 amino acids. The V gene's germline CDR1 is LGHNA and CDR2 YNFKEQ. V lost 4 bases to trimming and J lost 3 bases, with 15 bases between them. The CDR3 spells CASSPRRGGDTEAFF. CDR3 in DNA: TGTGCCAGCAGCCCCCGCCGGGGGGGCGACACTGAAGCTTTCTTT.

The CDR3 nucleotides are TGCGCTTCGACAGAGGCGGGGGAGCAGTACTTC. Its protein product is CASTEAGEQYF. The gene calls are TRBV4-1 and TRBJ2-7, with D possibly being TRBD2 (6 bases). There are 11 residues in the CDR3. Germline CDR1 reads MGHRA; CDR2 reads YSYEKL.

This CDR3 reads CASSPRTGGLDTQYF. DNA of the CDR3: TGTGCCAGCTCACCAAGGACAGGGGGCTTAGATACGCAGTATTTT. This chain links TRBV18 with TRBJ2-3, with TRBD1 identical over 11 bases. The CDR3 spans 15 residues. Trimming removed 2 bases from V and 5 bases from J; junction bases left unmatched: 3. Looked up from germline, CDR1 is KGHSH and CDR2 is LQKENI.